Listed below are T cell receptor beta chains from one sample, sequenced in a study of cytomegalovirus exposure and HLA in healthy donors. Sequencing used immunoSEQ multiplex PCR; TCRdb keeps in-frame clones, though not all of them. The data hold about 120,000 clones, with around 60% observed a single time. The sample consisted of PBMCs. The receptor source for this set is a man aged 35 to 55 in good health and CMV-seropositive. The CDR3 runs from the conserved cysteine through the conserved F or W. Fields, in order: clone size, J gene, V gene, D gene, CDR3 protein, CDR3 DNA. A D gene is named only where the DNA matches it firmly. Expanded clones get a size class; other rows say once, few or many, or leave the size out.

once,TRBJ2-7,TRBV7-8,NA,CASSLATGIYEQYF,TGTGCCAGCAGCTTAGCGACGGGGATCTACGAGCAGTACTTC
NA,TRBJ1-4,TRBV6-1,TRBD1,CASSRDSRNEKLFF,TGTGCCAGCAGTCGGGACAGTCGAAATGAAAAACTGTTTTTT
NA,TRBJ2-7,TRBV7-9,TRBD2,CASSFRAGGPRF,TGTGCCAGCAGCTTTAGAGCGGGAGGGCCTCGCTTC
NA,TRBJ2-7,TRBV7-9,TRBD1,CASSPPRTGPAYEQYF,TGTGCCAGCAGCCCGCCCCGGACAGGGCCGGCCTACGAGCAGTACTTC
NA,TRBJ1-1,TRBV6-5,NA,CASTPGGAGNTEAFF,TGTGCCAGCACTCCCGGGGGGGCAGGGAACACTGAAGCTTTCTTT
NA,TRBJ2-7,TRBV10-3,TRBD1,CAISAPGQGSYEQYF,TGTGCCATCAGTGCACCGGGACAGGGATCCTACGAGCAGTACTTC
NA,TRBJ2-7,TRBV19,TRBD1,CASSIDAGGALGTYEQYF,TGTGCCAGTAGTATAGATGCAGGGGGCGCGTTGGGGACCTACGAGCAGTACTTC
NA,TRBJ2-3,TRBV5-4,TRBD2,CASRGPASGSSADTQYF,TGTGCCAGCAGGGGCCCGGCTAGCGGATCTTCAGCGGATACGCAGTATTTT
NA,TRBJ1-2,TRBV13,NA,CASSFRGNYGYTF,TGTGCCAGCAGCTTCAGGGGTAACTATGGCTACACCTTC
few,TRBJ2-2,TRBV19,TRBD1,CASSIDLLADRVGTGELFF,TGTGCCAGTAGTATAGACCTACTCGCGGACAGGGTGGGGACCGGGGAGCTGTTTTTT
once,TRBJ2-3,TRBV5-6,NA,CASSSDEEGQLDTQYF,TGTGCCAGCAGCTCGGACGAAGAGGGACAACTTGATACGCAGTATTTT
few,TRBJ2-2,TRBV6-1,NA,CASSYSGGELFF,TGTGCCAGCAGTTATAGCGGCGGGGAGCTGTTTTTT
NA,TRBJ1-3,TRBV6-5,NA,CASRDTGSGNTIYF,TGTGCCAGCAGGGATACAGGGTCTGGAAACACCATATATTTT
NA,TRBJ1-5,TRBV19,TRBD1,CASSVGTGYNQPQHF,TGTGCCAGTAGTGTCGGGACAGGGTACAATCAGCCCCAGCATTTT
NA,TRBJ1-2,TRBV28,TRBD1,CASGEGQGGNGYTF,TGTGCCAGCGGTGAGGGACAGGGGGGGAATGGCTACACCTTC
few,TRBJ2-1,TRBV25-1,NA,CASALANEQFF,TGTGCCAGCGCCTTGGCAAATGAGCAGTTCTTC
NA,TRBJ2-2,TRBV11-2,NA,CASSLADGWPGELFF,TGTGCCAGCAGCTTAGCCGACGGGTGGCCCGGGGAGCTGTTTTTT
NA,TRBJ2-1,TRBV9,NA,CASSLELNEQFF,TGTGCCAGCAGCCTGGAACTAAATGAGCAGTTCTTC
few,TRBJ1-1,TRBV15,TRBD1,CATSLLDRGLNTEAFF,TGTGCCACCAGCCTTCTGGACAGGGGATTGAACACTGAAGCTTTCTTT
once,TRBJ1-5,TRBV30,NA,CAWTRGYNQPQHF,TGTGCCTGGACTAGGGGGTACAATCAGCCCCAGCATTTT
NA,TRBJ2-5,TRBV7-2,NA,CASSLVRQGGVETQYF,TGTGCCAGCAGCTTAGTTCGACAGGGCGGGGTGGAGACCCAGTACTTC
NA,TRBJ2-6,TRBV7-3,NA,CASSSAGSGANVLTF,TGTGCCAGCAGCTCAGCAGGCTCTGGGGCCAACGTCCTGACTTTC
NA,TRBJ2-4,TRBV28,TRBD2,CASKSGSNIQYF,TGTGCCAGCAAGAGCGGGAGTAACATTCAGTACTTC
NA,TRBJ2-5,TRBV2,NA,CASSGAGDTQETQYF,TGTGCCAGCAGTGGGGCAGGGGATACCCAAGAGACCCAGTACTTC
few,TRBJ2-3,TRBV11-3,TRBD1,CASSLGQGADTQYF,TGTGCCAGCAGCTTAGGACAGGGGGCAGATACGCAGTATTTT
NA,TRBJ2-7,TRBV5-4,TRBD1,CASSLEDRAYEQYF,TGTGCCAGCAGCTTGGAGGACAGGGCCTACGAGCAGTACTTC
NA,TRBJ1-5,TRBV7-9,NA,CASSFGTGENQPQHF,TGTGCCAGCAGCTTTGGTACAGGCGAAAATCAGCCCCAGCATTTT
NA,TRBJ2-1,TRBV5-5,TRBD2,CASSLDSGGTSSYNEQFF,TGTGCCAGCAGCTTGGATAGCGGGGGGACAAGCTCCTACAATGAGCAGTTCTTC
once,TRBJ1-1,TRBV10-3,TRBD1,CAIGTVNTEAFF,TGTGCCATCGGGACAGTGAACACTGAAGCTTTCTTT
NA,TRBJ1-3,TRBV5-4,NA,CASSWGHLGNTIYF,TGTGCCAGCAGCTGGGGACACCTTGGAAACACCATATATTTT
NA,TRBJ2-1,TRBV11-3,NA,CASSLRVGAGSYNEQFF,TGTGCCAGCAGCTTAAGGGTAGGTGCGGGCTCCTACAATGAGCAGTTCTTC
NA,TRBJ2-5,TRBV28,TRBD1,CASGTGFSETQYF,TGTGCCAGCGGGACAGGTTTCTCAGAGACCCAGTACTTC
NA,TRBJ1-6,TRBV10-3,NA,CAISEQGYNSPLHF,TGTGCCATCAGTGAACAGGGATATAATTCACCCCTCCACTTT
NA,TRBJ2-6,TRBV4-1,NA,CASSQQDSPSGANVLTF,TGCGCCAGCAGCCAACAGGACAGTCCCTCTGGGGCCAACGTCCTGACTTTC
few,TRBJ2-7,TRBV4-2,NA,CASSQVDSASYEQYF,TGTGCCAGCAGCCAAGTTGATAGCGCGTCCTACGAGCAGTACTTC
NA,TRBJ2-1,TRBV27,TRBD2,CASSPGTSYFNEQFF,TGTGCCAGCAGTCCTGGGACTAGCTATTTCAATGAGCAGTTCTTC
NA,TRBJ1-5,TRBV19,NA,CASSMLLGSSQPQHF,TGTGCCAGTAGTATGTTGCTAGGGAGCAGTCAGCCCCAGCATTTT
NA,TRBJ1-4,TRBV5-1,NA,CASSWGTRLPTNEKLFF,TGCGCCAGCAGCTGGGGGACAAGACTACCAACTAATGAAAAACTGTTTTTT
NA,TRBJ2-7,TRBV5-6,NA,CASSLGSPGGEQYF,TGTGCCAGCAGCTTGGGGAGCCCCGGCGGGGAGCAGTACTTC
NA,TRBJ2-3,TRBV6-1,TRBD1,CASGDRGITDTQYF,TGTGCCAGCGGGGACAGGGGGATCACAGATACGCAGTATTTT
NA,TRBJ1-1,TRBV5-6,NA,CASSLASNTEAFF,TGTGCCAGCAGCTTGGCGTCGAACACTGAAGCTTTCTTT
NA,TRBJ2-5,TRBV27,TRBD2,CASSLYLAAETQYF,TGTGCCAGCAGTTTATATCTAGCGGCGGAGACCCAGTACTTC
few,TRBJ1-4,TRBV19,TRBD1,CASSIRTGGNEKLFF,TGTGCCAGTAGTATCCGGACAGGAGGTAATGAAAAACTGTTTTTT
NA,TRBJ2-5,TRBV6-1,NA,CASSKSGQETQYF,TGTGCCAGCAGTAAGTCGGGACAAGAGACCCAGTACTTC
NA,TRBJ2-5,TRBV18,TRBD2,CASSLQAGAQETQYF,TGTGCCAGCTCGCTACAGGCGGGAGCCCAAGAGACCCAGTACTTC
NA,TRBJ1-5,TRBV7-9,NA,CASSQRGGDNQPQHF,TGTGCCAGCAGCCAGAGGGGAGGGGACAATCAGCCCCAGCATTTT
NA,TRBJ2-1,TRBV7-8,TRBD1,CASSLVLGTGGDEQFF,TGTGCCAGCAGCTTAGTGTTGGGGACAGGGGGTGATGAGCAGTTCTTC
once,TRBJ1-1,TRBV18,NA,CASSPADNTEAFF,TGTGCCAGCTCACCGGCGGATAACACTGAAGCTTTCTTT
NA,TRBJ1-2,TRBV6-6,NA,CASRPGTSEGYTF,TGTGCCAGCAGGCCCGGGACATCGGAGGGCTACACCTTC
NA,TRBJ2-7,TRBV28,NA,CASTQDISYEQYF,TGTGCCAGCACCCAGGACATTTCCTACGAGCAGTACTTC
NA,TRBJ2-3,TRBV5-1,NA,CASSFPDSNTQYF,TGCGCCAGCAGCTTCCCGGACAGTAATACGCAGTATTTT
NA,TRBJ2-3,TRBV19,TRBD2,CASTVTSGGLHTQYF,TGTGCCAGTACTGTGACTAGCGGGGGGTTGCATACGCAGTATTTT
NA,TRBJ2-2,TRBV2,NA,CASKGDANTGELFF,TGTGCCAGCAAGGGGGACGCGAACACCGGGGAGCTGTTTTTT
NA,TRBJ1-6,TRBV4-1,NA,CASREAAGLDSPLHF,TGCGCCAGCAGGGAGGCGGCGGGGCTTGATTCACCCCTCCACTTT